The sample holds a few counts of the clone carrying this T cell receptor (beta chain). Its specificity is unknown. This specimen comes from a study of OX40 agonist ivuxolimab in advanced cancers. Study-wide background: An agonistic anti-OX40 (CD134) antibody, ivuxolimab, was used to treat the patients. Study-wide results and caveats: Circulating CD4+ and CD8+ T cells showed clonal expansion by week 6 at 0.1 to 3.0 mg/kg.

Assay used: immunoSEQ multiplex PCR; TCRdb lists only in-frame clones, some missing. Among about 41,000 clones, around 87% were seen once, and the ten largest hold more than 3%. Trimming shortened V by 0 bases and J by 2 bases, and 10 bases separated the two germline ends. The germline V gene encodes CDR1 SGHRS and CDR2 YFSETQ. The length of the CDR3 is 15 residues. This sample comprised CD4+ or CD8+ T cells sorted from blood, obtained in a trial of the OX40 agonist ivuxolimab. The J gene is TRBJ2-3, the V gene TRBV5-1, with D possibly being TRBD2 (5 bases). The sequence was obtained from an adult with an advanced solid tumor such as melanoma, head and neck, liver or kidney cancer. The CDR3 sequence is CASSLDRSDTDTQYF. The CDR3 DNA follows: TGCGCCAGCAGCTTGGACCGTAGCGACACAGATACGCAGTATTTT.